Below are 13 T cell receptor beta chains sequenced from a single sample in a study of blood T cell repertoires in COVID-19. Profiled with immunoSEQ multiplex PCR; TCRdb holds only in-frame clones, not every one. The table shows 230,000 or so clones, with 65% to 85% occurring only once. The specimen was peripheral blood. Receptors originate from a man aged 40-55 years with active or convalescent COVID-19.

The CDR3, as DNA: TGTGCCTGGAGTGCGGGACAGGGCGGGAATGAGCAGTTCTTC. The encoded protein is CAWSAGQGGNEQFF. V usage is TRBV30 and J usage is TRBJ2-1; 9 nucleotides agree with TRBD1. CDR3 size: 14 residues. J gave up 7 bases and V 1 base, and 5 bases lay outside the gene matches. Germline CDR1 is GTSNPN and CDR2 is SVGIG (reference sequence).

The chain links TRBV5-1 to TRBJ1-2; D is possibly TRBD1 (5 bases). Germline assignment: CDR1 SGHRS and CDR2 YFSETQ. Trimming removed 4 bases at V and 0 bases at J, with 16 bases between. This CDR3 spans 16 amino acids. The CDR3 loop is CASSLGASQANYGYTF. DNA of the CDR3: TGCGCCAGCAGCCTTGGGGCGTCTCAGGCTAACTATGGCTACACCTTC.

The chain couples TRBV30 to TRBJ1-5; tentatively, D is TRBD1 (5 bases). This CDR3 spans 15 amino acids. Trimming removed 2 bases from V and 0 bases from J, with 11 bases in between. Germline values: CDR1 GTSNPN, CDR2 SVGIG (reference sequence). The CDR3 loop is CAWSLGDYSNQPQHF. The CDR3 DNA reads as TGTGCCTGGAGTTTAGGGGACTATAGCAATCAGCCCCAGCATTTT.

The chain recombines TRBV14 with TRBJ2-3; 8 nucleotides line up with TRBD2. The CDR3 runs to 15 residues. Germline V gene data show CDR1 as SGHDN and CDR2 as FVKESK. V was pared by 4 bases and J by 0 bases, with 3 bases of the junction left unmatched. Written as DNA, the CDR3 is TGTGCCAGCAGCCCCGGACTAGCTAGCACAGATACGCAGTATTTT. Translating it yields CASSPGLASTDTQYF.

Turning to this clone: Other DNA sequences in this specimen translate into the identical CDR3. The chain combines TRBV3-1 (or the pseudogene TRBV3-2) with TRBJ1-1; D possibly corresponds to TRBD1 (5 bases). Germline V gene lookup returns CDR1 LGHDT and CDR2 YNNKEL (reference sequence). The CDR3 totals 13 residues. The V end lost 4 bases, the J end lost 1 base, and 7 bases lay between the germline ends. CDR3 coding DNA: TGTGCCAGCAGCCCGGGGGGGAACACTGAAGCTTTCTTT. Translated, it gives CASSPGGNTEAFF.

The V gene is TRBV18, the J gene TRBJ2-7; the match to TRBD1 covers 7 bases. Germline assignment: CDR1 KGHSH and CDR2 LQKENI. V shed 3 bases and J 6 bases; nucleotides not matched to a gene: 5. The length of the CDR3 is 13 residues. The CDR3 nucleotides are TGTGCCAGCTCACCTGGGACAGCACGCGAGCAGTACTTC. Translating it yields CASSPGTAREQYF.

Only a few counts were recorded for this clone. The rearrangement uses TRBV30 and TRBJ1-2; no reliable D call. Germline V gene lookup returns CDR1 GTSNPN and CDR2 SVGIG (reference sequence). The CDR3 covers 11 residues. The V end was cut by 6 bases, the J end by 2 bases, with 7 bases between. The CDR3 coding sequence is TGTGCCTGTGCGGGAAACTATGGCTACACCTTC. Its translation is CACAGNYGYTF.

CDR3 protein: CASSEQGYEQFF. The CDR3 nucleotides read TGTGCCAGCAGTGAACAGGGCTATGAGCAGTTCTTC. The chain links TRBV2 to TRBJ2-1; D might be TRBD1 (5 bases). The length of the CDR3 is 12 residues. Trimming took 2 bases from V and 8 from J, leaving 7 bases between them. Germline V lookup: CDR1 SNHLY, CDR2 FYNNEI.

This rearrangement joins TRBV27 to TRBJ2-5; tentative D call: TRBD2 (6 bases). Germline V gene data show CDR1 as MNHEY and CDR2 as SMNVEV (reference sequence). The CDR3 has 13 residues. V was clipped by 1 base and J by 3 bases, with 6 bases between them. This CDR3 is CASSLWGEETQYF. CDR3 nucleotides: TGTGCCAGCAGTTTATGGGGGGAAGAGACCCAGTACTTC.

This chain joins TRBV14 and TRBJ1-4; 8 bases agree with TRBD1. The germline V gene encodes CDR1 SGHDN and CDR2 FVKESK. The CDR3 is 14 residues long. The J segment lost 7 bases and the V segment lost 4 bases, leaving 5 bases of the junction unmatched. The CDR3 nucleotides read TGTGCCAGCAGCCGAGGGACAGGAGGTGAAAAACTGTTTTTT. It is translated as CASSRGTGGEKLFF.

About this clone: A much larger clone is a single base away; this may be a read error. The chain employs TRBV28 and TRBJ1-6, with D possibly being TRBD1 (6 bases). The CDR3 loop spans 14 amino acids. Per the germline V gene, CDR1 is MDHEN and CDR2 is SYDVKM. The V end lost 6 bases, the J end lost 10 bases, and 16 bases lay between the germline ends. For the CDR3, the DNA is TGTGCCAGCAGCCCAGAACAGGGACGATCACCCCTCCACTTT. Amino acid sequence: CASSPEQGRSPLHF.

The rearrangement uses TRBV11-3 and TRBJ1-2, with no clear D. The CDR3 totals 13 residues. The germline gives CDR1 SGHNT, CDR2 YENEEA. V gave up 8 bases and J gave up 8 bases, with 18 bases separating them. CDR3 in amino acids: CASSRDSGSGYTF. CDR3 nucleotide sequence: TGTGCCAGCTCCCGAGATTCAGGAAGCGGCTACACCTTC.

This chain uses TRBV29-1 with TRBJ1-1; possibly TRBD1 for D (6 bases). Germline V gives CDR1 SQVTM, CDR2 ANQGSEA. The CDR3 sequence is 12 residues long. With 7 bases removed from V and 2 bases from J, the gap between germline ends came to 11 bases. The CDR3 DNA reads as TGCAGCGCCCGACAGGTTAACACTGAAGCTTTCTTT. It encodes CSARQVNTEAFF.